This TCR beta chain was obtained from a study of blood T cell repertoires in COVID-19. The overall study: Sources were T cells, B-cell-depleted T cells, or PBMCs; the material itself was cDNA or gDNA.

From germline, CDR1 is SGHDN and CDR2 FVKESK. V lost 7 bases, J lost 3 bases, and 19 bases lay in between. The CDR3 contains 15 residues. Original processing methods: Reference gene primers were amplified, and this amplification served to estimate nucleated cell counts. The data were produced by immunoSEQ multiplex PCR, yet TCRdb's version contains in-frame clones alone and is incomplete. Clone size and V and J calls were adopted from that table, with D and trimming inferred from the DNA. The table lists approximately 110,000 clones, approximately 80% of them singletons. The sequenced sample was peripheral blood. This chain joins TRBV14 and TRBJ2-7; D unresolved. The clonotype was recovered from a man between 65 and 85 years old with active or convalescent COVID-19. The CDR3 DNA sequence: TGTGCCAGCACAGCCCTACATTGGCAGCGCTACGAGCAGTACTTC. This gives the protein CASTALHWQRYEQYF.